These 19 T cell receptor beta chains were sequenced from one sample in a study of T cell responses to AZD1222 COVID-19 vaccine (dated by TCRdb to about 2021). This specimen's time point label, interpreted: baseline before first vaccination. The library was built by means of the immunoSEQ multiplex PCR assay. Entries here come from immuneACCESS through TCRdb and include only in-frame sequences with V and J called. Some clones fail to appear in such tables; in the studies checked, an unresolved V gene covers under half of the shortfall, and the cause of the remainder is unknown. This sample holds 200,000 to 300,000 clones; just over 90% were observed only once. Roughly 0.5% of the sample rests with the top ten. The sample here was peripheral blood, taken on day 0 of AZD1222 vaccination. These receptors were obtained from an adult in good health.

The V call is TRBV27, the J call TRBJ2-1; TRBD1 matches at 8 bases. The germline CDR1 and CDR2 sequences are MNHEY and SMNVEV (reference sequence). Germline trimming cut 6 bases from V and 8 bases from J; bases unmatched to any gene: 9. The CDR3 is 14 amino acids. CDR3 in amino acids: CASSPRTGFDEQFF. The CDR3 coding sequence is TGTGCCAGCAGCCCCCGGACAGGGTTTGATGAGCAGTTCTTC.

The rearrangement uses TRBV6-5 and TRBJ1-3; the D gene is possibly TRBD1 (5 bases). Trimming left V 6 bases short and J 0 bases short, with 12 bases between. Per germline, CDR1 MNHEY and CDR2 SVGAGI. This CDR3 contains 15 residues. This chain's CDR3 is CASSTGGSSGNTIYF. The CDR3, as DNA: TGTGCCAGCAGCACCGGGGGAAGCTCTGGAAACACCATATATTTT.

This clone occurred once. This chain uses TRBV21-1 with TRBJ1-5; TRBD1, as called in the table, went unchecked against the DNA. TRBV21-1 constitutes a pseudogene. The CDR3 length is 18 residues. The CDR3 loop is CASTLLNRGGRSNQPQHF. Written as DNA, the CDR3 is TGTGCCAGCACCCTTCTAAACAGGGGCGGACGTTCTAATCAGCCCCAGCATTTT.

The chain uses TRBV27 and TRBJ1-2, with D perhaps matching TRBD1 (5 bases). Deletions cut 3 bases from V and 8 bases from J, with 16 bases between. The CDR3 extends over 14 amino acids. The germline gives CDR1 MNHEY, CDR2 SMNVEV (reference sequence). CDR3: CASSFRDGGRGYTF. The CDR3 bases are TGTGCCAGCAGTTTCAGGGACGGAGGACGAGGCTACACCTTC.

V is TRBV4-1 and J is TRBJ1-5; possible D gene TRBD1, 5 bases. CDR1 MGHRA and CDR2 YSYEKL come from the germline V gene. Trimming left V 4 bases short and J 1 base short, with 14 bases between. CDR3 length: 16 residues. CDR3 coding DNA: TGCGCCAGCAGCCGGATGCAGGGTTTGAGCAATCAGCCCCAGCATTTT. It translates to CASSRMQGLSNQPQHF.

To note about this clone: Other DNA sequences within the sample encode an identical CDR3. The V and J genes are TRBV3-1 (or the pseudogene TRBV3-2) and TRBJ1-1; D remains unclear. In germline, CDR1 is LGHDT, CDR2 YNNKEL (reference sequence). The V end lost 2 bases, the J end lost 5 bases, and 9 bases lay between the germline ends. This CDR3 has 13 amino acids. CDR3 protein: CASSQWDSTEAFF. The CDR3 nucleotides read TGTGCCAGCAGCCAATGGGATTCTACTGAAGCTTTCTTT.

The chain joins TRBV19 to TRBJ1-6, with 7 bases fitting TRBD1. This CDR3 comprises 14 residues. Germline lookup yields CDR1 LNHDA and CDR2 SQIVND (reference sequence). V shed 5 bases, J shed 5 bases, and the junction held 3 bases outside the gene matches. In nucleotides, the CDR3 is TGTGCCAGTAGTGTTACAGGGGATAATTCACCCCTCCACTTT. It is translated as CASSVTGDNSPLHF.

V and J are TRBV3-1 (or the pseudogene TRBV3-2) and TRBJ2-7; 11 nucleotides match TRBD1. With 4 bases clipped from V and 3 bases from J, the junction kept 2 bases outside the gene matches. The germline CDR1 and CDR2 sequences are LGHDT and YNNKEL (reference sequence). This CDR3 is 14 amino acids long. CDR3 region: CASSPGTGGYEQYF. DNA for the CDR3: TGTGCCAGCAGCCCCGGGACAGGGGGCTACGAGCAGTACTTC.

This chain links TRBV19 with TRBJ1-2, with D hard to call. Germline V gene lookup returns CDR1 LNHDA and CDR2 SQIVND (reference sequence). The CDR3 covers 13 residues. V was cut by 5 bases and J by 1 base, with 8 bases left in between. The CDR3 protein is CASSDWDNYGYTF. The DNA of the CDR3 is TGTGCCAGTAGTGACTGGGATAACTATGGCTACACCTTC.

In the case of this clone: An end of the junction does not agree with germline; a read error may underlie this. The chain joins TRBV12-3 or TRBV12-4 to TRBJ1-4, with unresolved D. CDR3 length: 13 residues. This CDR3 is CACSLSEGEKLFF. In DNA, the CDR3 is TGTGCCTGCAGTTTGAGTGAGGGTGAAAAACTGTTTTTT.

The V and J genes are TRBV5-4 and TRBJ2-7; 7 positions match TRBD1. V shed 4 bases and J 6 bases; nucleotides not matched to a gene: 4. The CDR3 sequence is 12 residues long. CDR1 SGHNT and CDR2 YYREEE come from the germline V gene (reference sequence). The CDR3 loop is CASSGWTGEQYF. CDR3 DNA sequence: TGTGCCAGCAGCGGATGGACAGGCGAGCAGTACTTC. Full variable domain (remainder filled in from reference TRBV5-4 and TRBJ2-7): ETGVTQSPTHLIKTRGQQVTLRCSSQSGHNTVSWYQQALGQGPQFIFQYYREEENGRGNFPPRFSGLQFPNYSSELNVNALELDDSALYLCASSGWTGEQYFGPGTRLTVT.

The chain uses TRBV7-9 and TRBJ2-2, with a weak D call TRBD2 (6 bases). The length of the CDR3 is 15 residues. Per germline, CDR1 SEHNR and CDR2 FQNEAQ (reference sequence). The V end was cut by 7 bases, the J end by 5 bases, with 17 bases between. The CDR3 region is CASTPGRLGTGELFF. The CDR3 nucleotides read TGTGCCAGCACCCCTGGGAGGCTGGGGACCGGGGAGCTGTTTTTT.

This clone was detected once. This rearrangement joins TRBV9 to TRBJ2-3; the D call may be TRBD1 or TRBD2 (5 bases each). The CDR3 has 15 residues. Trimming removed 3 bases at V and 3 bases at J, with 14 bases between. Germline CDR1 is SGDLS and CDR2 is YYNGEE. The CDR3 nucleotides are TGTGCCAGCAGCGATGGGACCCGCGGTACAGATACGCAGTATTTT. Amino acid sequence: CASSDGTRGTDTQYF.

The gene calls are TRBV28 and TRBJ1-5, with a tentative D call TRBD1 (5 bases). This CDR3 comprises 15 residues. Between the trimmed V and J ends, which lost 5 bases and 2 bases, there was a span of 13 bases. Germline-derived CDR1 and CDR2 are MDHEN and SYDVKM. The CDR3 region is CASSRGRAGNQPQHF. The DNA for the CDR3 is TGTGCCAGCAGTCGGGGGAGGGCGGGCAATCAGCCCCAGCATTTT. Complete variable domain (other parts from reference TRBV28 and TRBJ1-5): DVKVTQSSRYLVKRTGEKVFLECVQDMDHENMFWYRQDPGLGLRLIYFSYDVKMKEKGDIPEGYSVSREKKERFSLILESASTNQTSMYLCASSRGRAGNQPQHFGDGTRLSIL.

The genes are TRBV2 and TRBJ2-7, with TRBD1 identical over 7 bases. The germline CDR1 and CDR2 sequences are SNHLY and FYNNEI. The J segment lost 2 bases and the V segment lost 6 bases, leaving 1 base of the junction unmatched. The CDR3 has 12 amino acids. The CDR3 loop reads CASRGTAYEQYF. For the CDR3, the DNA is TGTGCCAGCAGAGGGACAGCCTACGAGCAGTACTTC.

The CDR3 loop reads CASSLVGQGGGYTF. As DNA, the CDR3 is TGTGCCAGCAGCTTGGTGGGACAGGGTGGCGGCTACACCTTC. The chain employs TRBV5-4 and TRBJ1-2; 9 positions agree with TRBD1. This CDR3 region has 14 residues. Germline CDR1 reads SGHNT; CDR2 reads YYREEE (reference sequence). J was trimmed by 8 bases and V by 0 bases; bases with no gene match: 5.

Worth noting for this clone: Other DNA sequences in this specimen translate into the identical CDR3. This chain uses TRBV5-4 with TRBJ2-7, with D unresolved. This CDR3 has 13 amino acids. V lost 0 bases and J lost 1, with 5 bases in between. The germline V gene has CDR1 SGHNT and CDR2 YYREEE (reference sequence). The chain's CDR3 is CASSLAGSYEQYF. The DNA for the CDR3 is TGTGCCAGCAGCTTGGCCGGGTCCTACGAGCAGTACTTC.

Here the CDR3 reads CASSLLAGGPGEQYF. In DNA form, the CDR3 reads TGTGCCAGCAGTTTACTAGCGGGAGGCCCTGGGGAGCAGTACTTC. The chain links TRBV28 to TRBJ2-7; 11 nucleotides line up with TRBD2. This CDR3 contains 15 residues. V shed 2 bases, J shed 7 bases, and the junction held 7 bases outside the gene matches. Germline CDR1 and CDR2: MDHEN and SYDVKM.

The genes are TRBV6-5 and TRBJ1-2; D remains ambiguous. CDR1 and CDR2 (germline): MNHEY, SVGAGI. The CDR3 sequence is 15 residues long. V gave up 4 bases and J gave up 3 bases, with 15 bases separating them. The CDR3 reads CASSSYTRQDYGYTF. The CDR3 DNA sequence: TGTGCCAGCAGTTCTTACACTCGTCAGGACTATGGCTACACCTTC.